This T cell receptor beta chain stems from a study of T cells in Graves' hyperthyroidism and ophthalmopathy. This clonotype was observed at least ten times. TCR beta CDR3 regions were amplified from RNA. With the HTBI primer set, the TCR CDR3 went through a first round of RT-PCR. Via MiXCR, TCRdb re-called the multiplex PCR reads, giving one row per CDR3 protein. Among hundreds of thousands of distinct CDR3 sequences, around 38% were seen once, and the ten largest hold approximately 8.7%. Trimming left V 2 bases short and J 6 bases short, with 9 bases between. The CDR3 has 12 residues. CDR1 and CDR2 (germline): SGHKS, YYEKEE (reference sequence). Uncontrolled infection, other autoimmune disease, pregnancy or lactation excluded patients.

The chain joins TRBV5-5 to TRBJ2-7; possibly TRBD1 for D (6 bases). Sample: blood. This clonotype was sampled from a man aged 18 to 29 with Graves' hyperthyroidism. CDR3 in DNA: TGTGCCAGCAGCTTACAGGGCCCCGAGCAGTACTTC. It yields the protein CASSLQGPEQYF.